This TCR beta chain came from a study of blood T cells in healthy people across ages. Trimming cost V 5 bases and J 1 base, with 12 bases left between them. The length of the CDR3 is 15 residues. The sample holds a few counts of this clonotype. Its cognate antigen is unknown. It was with a sample-barcoded 5' primer and a J-beta primer mix that a second PCR of about 6 to 12 cycles was run. Tagging of each cDNA molecule was performed by a template-switch adaptor with 12 random nucleotides. TCRdb re-called the 5' RACE reads through MiXCR, storing one row per CDR3 protein. The sample lists 850,000 to 950,000 distinct CDR3 sequences, 25% to 30% occurring once. Study-level findings and limits: Considered underestimates were the diversity estimates obtained from one million T cells. Expanded clonotype changes were possibly confounded by unknown donor CMV status. Long-lived donors had more naive CD4+ cells and higher diversity than aged donors.

The chain combines TRBV12-3 or TRBV12-4 with TRBJ1-5; maybe TRBD1 (5 bases). This clonotype was sampled from a woman older than 75 in good health. What was sequenced was blood. CDR3 coding DNA: TGTGCCAGCAGTCCTCAGGGAAAAAGCAATCAGCCCCAGCATTTT. This codes for CASSPQGKSNQPQHF.